This T cell receptor (beta chain) emerged from a study of T-cell memory formation after mild COVID-19. At the level of the study: Each donor largely had its own TCR clusters. General study results and limits: Nothing confirmed that second-wave clones peaking on day 37 were specific for SARS-CoV-2. Clones contracting across day 15 to 85 had a balanced CD4/CD8 profile; later expanding clones leaned CD4+. CD8+ contracting clones occupied EMRA, while CD4+ ones occupied mainly CM and EM.

CDR3 length: 15 residues. The ends lost 2 bases at V and 1 base at J; junction bases unmatched: 3. Germline V gene lookup returns CDR1 MNHEY and CDR2 SVGAGI. This clonotype has more than one count but fewer than ten. Its cognate antigen is unknown. Each CDR3 protein gets one entry after TCRdb re-called the 5' RACE reads with MiXCR. The table shows about 210,000 distinct CDR3 sequences, with about 10% occurring only once. The chain uses TRBV6-5 and TRBJ1-1; 8 bases line up with TRBD1. Sequences were obtained from PBMCs or a T cell subset sorted from them (not recorded which). The clonotype originates from a man in his late teens or twenties who had mild COVID-19 (a few samples of this study predate the infection). Cell type and time point are not known. CDR3 amino acids: CASSYAGQGNTEAFF. The CDR3 DNA is TGTGCCAGCAGTTACGCTGGACAGGGGAACACTGAAGCTTTCTTT.